Below, one T cell receptor beta chain is given with its context. The junction and the germline gene differ at one end; a read error may be behind it. The data are from a study of blood T cell repertoires in COVID-19. Study overall: Italy, Spain and the United States were the sources of the convalescent and acute COVID-19 samples. The cDNA or gDNA used as material had been derived from T cells, B-cell-depleted T cells, or PBMCs.

Authors' processing steps: The authors estimated nucleated cell counts from reference gene primer amplification. Method: immunoSEQ multiplex PCR; TCRdb's copy keeps in-frame clones and lacks some. D and trimming come from the DNA, and the V and J calls and clone size come from that table. Of some 250,000 clones in the sample, about 80% were seen once. The source is a woman aged 80 or over with acute or convalescent COVID-19. Sequencing was done on a sample of peripheral blood.

The CDR3 DNA reads TGTGCCAGCAGCCCCCAGGGACTAGCCGTCTACCAGCAGTACTTC. Its translation: CASSPQGLAVYQQYF. This sequence joins TRBV7-9 and TRBJ2-7; 9 bases are shared with TRBD2. The CDR3 runs to 15 residues. CDR1 and CDR2 (germline): SEHNR, FQNEAQ (reference sequence).